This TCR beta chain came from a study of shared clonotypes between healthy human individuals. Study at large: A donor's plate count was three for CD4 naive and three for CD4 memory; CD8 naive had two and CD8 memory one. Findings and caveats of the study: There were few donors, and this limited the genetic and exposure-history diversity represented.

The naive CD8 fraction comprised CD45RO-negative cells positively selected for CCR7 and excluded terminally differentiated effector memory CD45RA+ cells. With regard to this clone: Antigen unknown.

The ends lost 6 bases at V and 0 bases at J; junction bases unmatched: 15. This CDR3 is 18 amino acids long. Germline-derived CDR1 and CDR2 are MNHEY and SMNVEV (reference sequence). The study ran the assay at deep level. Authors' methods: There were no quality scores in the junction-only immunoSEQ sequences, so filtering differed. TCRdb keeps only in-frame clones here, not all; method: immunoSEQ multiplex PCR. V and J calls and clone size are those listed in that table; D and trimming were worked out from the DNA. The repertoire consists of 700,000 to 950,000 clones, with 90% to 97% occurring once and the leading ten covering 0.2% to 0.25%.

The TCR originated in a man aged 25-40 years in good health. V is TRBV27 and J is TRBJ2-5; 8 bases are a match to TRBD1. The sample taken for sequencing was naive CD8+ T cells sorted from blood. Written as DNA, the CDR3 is TGTGCCAGCAGAACCTTAGGGGGACAGGACTTGTACCAAGAGACCCAGTACTTC. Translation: CASRTLGGQDLYQETQYF.